The present T cell receptor (beta chain) was sequenced within a study of identical twins. Germline assignment: CDR1 SGDLS and CDR2 YYNGEE. V was clipped by 4 bases and J by 6 bases; unmatched bases: 5. The CDR3 covers 14 residues. TCRdb fed the 5' RACE reads into MiXCR, producing one record per CDR3 protein. The sample shows hundreds of thousands of distinct CDR3 sequences, roughly an eighth of them seen only once. This clonotype was observed a few times. The antigen is undetermined. Findings of the study overall: Abundant beta clonotypes from cord blood bore fewer insertions; memory repertoires lacked this pattern.

The same sample was also used in a study of yellow fever vaccine responses in identical twins.

Sequencing input: PBMCs. V usage is TRBV9 and J usage is TRBJ2-2, with TRBD2 matching over 8 bases. The clonotype was recovered from a woman younger than 35 in good health. CDR3 residues: CASSFGRGAGELFF. CDR3 bases: TGTGCCAGCAGCTTCGGGAGGGGGGCCGGGGAGCTGTTTTTT.